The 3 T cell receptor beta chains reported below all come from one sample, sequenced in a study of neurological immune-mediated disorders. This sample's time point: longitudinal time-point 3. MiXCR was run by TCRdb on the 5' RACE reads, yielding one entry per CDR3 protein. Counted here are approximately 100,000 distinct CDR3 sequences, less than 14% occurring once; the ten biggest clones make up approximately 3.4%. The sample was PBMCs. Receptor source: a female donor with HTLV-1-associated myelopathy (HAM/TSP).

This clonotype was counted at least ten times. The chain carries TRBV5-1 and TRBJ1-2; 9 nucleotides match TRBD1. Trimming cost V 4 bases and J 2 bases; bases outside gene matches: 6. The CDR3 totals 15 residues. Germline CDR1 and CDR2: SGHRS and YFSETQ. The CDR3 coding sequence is TGCGCCAGCAGCCCGGGGACAGGGAAGAACTATGGCTACACCTTC. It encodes CASSPGTGKNYGYTF.

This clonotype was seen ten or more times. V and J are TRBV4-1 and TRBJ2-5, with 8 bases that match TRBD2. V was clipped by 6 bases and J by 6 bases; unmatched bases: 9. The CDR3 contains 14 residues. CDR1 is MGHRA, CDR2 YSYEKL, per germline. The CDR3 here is CASSLSGGGKTQYF. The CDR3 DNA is TGCGCCAGCAGTTTGAGCGGGGGCGGGAAGACCCAGTACTTC.

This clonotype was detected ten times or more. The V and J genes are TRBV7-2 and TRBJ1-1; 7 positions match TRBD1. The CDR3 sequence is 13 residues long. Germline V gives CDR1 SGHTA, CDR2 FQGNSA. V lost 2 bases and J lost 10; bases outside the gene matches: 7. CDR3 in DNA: TGTGCCAGCAGCTTATTAGGGGGCGAGGGAGCTTTCTTT. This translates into CASSLLGGEGAFF.